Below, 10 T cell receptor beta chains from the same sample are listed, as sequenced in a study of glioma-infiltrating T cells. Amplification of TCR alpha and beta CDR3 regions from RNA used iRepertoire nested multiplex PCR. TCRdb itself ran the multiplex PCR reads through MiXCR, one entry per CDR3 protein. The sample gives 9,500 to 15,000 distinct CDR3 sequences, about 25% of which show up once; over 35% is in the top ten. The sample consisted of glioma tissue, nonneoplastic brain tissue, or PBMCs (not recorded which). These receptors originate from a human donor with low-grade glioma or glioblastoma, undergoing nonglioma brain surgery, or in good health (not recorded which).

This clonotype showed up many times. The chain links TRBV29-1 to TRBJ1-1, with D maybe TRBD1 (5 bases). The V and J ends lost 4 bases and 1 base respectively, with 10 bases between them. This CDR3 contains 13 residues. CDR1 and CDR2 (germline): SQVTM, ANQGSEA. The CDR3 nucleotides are TGCAGCGTTGCAGGGAGGGGGAACACTGAAGCTTTCTTT. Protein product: CSVAGRGNTEAFF.

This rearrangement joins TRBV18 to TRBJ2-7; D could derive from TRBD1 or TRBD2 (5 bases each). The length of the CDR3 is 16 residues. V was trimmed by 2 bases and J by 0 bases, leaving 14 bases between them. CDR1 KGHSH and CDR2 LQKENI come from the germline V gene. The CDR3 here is CASSPRWRGASYEQYF. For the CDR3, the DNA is TGTGCCAGCTCACCAAGGTGGCGAGGGGCCTCCTACGAGCAGTACTTC.

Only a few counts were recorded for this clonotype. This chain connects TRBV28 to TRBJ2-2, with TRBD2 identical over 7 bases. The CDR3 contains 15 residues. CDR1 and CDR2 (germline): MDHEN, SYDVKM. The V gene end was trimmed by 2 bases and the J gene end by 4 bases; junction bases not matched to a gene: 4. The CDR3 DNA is TGTGCCAGCAGTTTAGCGGGAGTCCGCACCGGGGAGCTGTTTTTT. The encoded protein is CASSLAGVRTGELFF.

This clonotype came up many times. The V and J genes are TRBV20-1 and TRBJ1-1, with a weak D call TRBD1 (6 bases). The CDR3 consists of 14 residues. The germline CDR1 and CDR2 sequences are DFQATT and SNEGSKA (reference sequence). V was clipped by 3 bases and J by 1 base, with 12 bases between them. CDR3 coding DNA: TGCAGTGCTAGCCTGACAGGCCCGAACACTGAAGCTTTCTTT. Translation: CSASLTGPNTEAFF.

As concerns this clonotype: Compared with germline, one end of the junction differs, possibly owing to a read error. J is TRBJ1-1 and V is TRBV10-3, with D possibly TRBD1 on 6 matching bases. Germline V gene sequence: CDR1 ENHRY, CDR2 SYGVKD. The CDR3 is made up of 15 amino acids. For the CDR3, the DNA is TGCTCCATCAGTGAGTTTACAGGGCCGAACACTGAAGCTTTCTTT. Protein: CSISEFTGPNTEAFF.

The CDR3 DNA reads as TGTGCCAGCAGTGAAGGGTGGGGATCCCGCAATCAGCCCCAGCATTTT. Protein sequence: CASSEGWGSRNQPQHF. The rearrangement links TRBV2 to TRBJ1-5, with D uncertain. Germline V CDR1 and CDR2: SNHLY, FYNNEI. The V and J ends lost 1 base and 2 bases respectively, with 12 bases between them. The CDR3 sequence is 16 residues long.

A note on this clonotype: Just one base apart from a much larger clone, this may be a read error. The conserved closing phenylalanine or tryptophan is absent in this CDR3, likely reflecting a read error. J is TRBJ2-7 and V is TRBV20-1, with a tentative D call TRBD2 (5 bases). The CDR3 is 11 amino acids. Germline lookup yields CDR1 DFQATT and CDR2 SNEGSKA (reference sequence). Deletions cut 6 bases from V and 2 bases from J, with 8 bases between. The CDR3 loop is CSATGAYEQYI. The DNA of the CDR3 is TGCAGTGCCACCGGGGCCTACGAGCAGTACATC.

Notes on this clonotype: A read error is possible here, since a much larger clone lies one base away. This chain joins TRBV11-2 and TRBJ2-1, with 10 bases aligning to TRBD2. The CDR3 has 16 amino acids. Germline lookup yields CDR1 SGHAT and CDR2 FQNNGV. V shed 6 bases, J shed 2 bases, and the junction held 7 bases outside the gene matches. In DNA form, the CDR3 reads TGTGCCAGCAGTGTAGGGGGGACTAGCGCCTACAATGAGCAGTTCTTC. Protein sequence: CASSVGGTSAYNEQFF.

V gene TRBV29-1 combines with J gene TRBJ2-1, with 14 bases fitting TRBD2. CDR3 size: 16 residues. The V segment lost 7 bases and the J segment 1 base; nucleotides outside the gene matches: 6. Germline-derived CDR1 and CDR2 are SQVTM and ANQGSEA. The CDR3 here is CSAGTSGSSSYNEQFF. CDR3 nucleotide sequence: TGCAGCGCGGGGACTAGCGGGAGTAGTTCCTACAATGAGCAGTTCTTC.

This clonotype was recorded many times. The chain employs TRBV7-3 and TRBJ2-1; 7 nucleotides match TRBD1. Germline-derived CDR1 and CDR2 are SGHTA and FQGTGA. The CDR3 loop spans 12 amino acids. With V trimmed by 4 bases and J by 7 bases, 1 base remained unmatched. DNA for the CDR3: TGTGCCAGCAGCTCGACAGGGAATGAGCAGTTCTTC. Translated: CASSSTGNEQFF.